Sequencing of this TCR beta chain was carried out in a study of T cell responses to AZD1222 COVID-19 vaccine. Study findings and constraints: Donors were largely white British and mainly female; clonal diversity was possibly underestimated. Repertoires in all cases were sampled only once the peak T cell response had passed. In the spike-specific TCR repertoire, nearly half reportedly target unmutated variant regions. Spike-specific TCR breadth and depth both grew after two AZD1222 doses.

This table comes from immunoSEQ multiplex PCR, and its TCRdb copy is limited to in-frame clones, with some not included. The sample holds 150,000 or so clones, about 91% seen once. The CDR3 length is 13 residues. Germline assignment: CDR1 MRHNA and CDR2 SNTAGT. The V segment lost 5 bases and the J segment 2 bases; nucleotides outside the gene matches: 2. This clone was recorded a few times. Its specificity is unknown. The clonotype was recovered from an adult in good health. The source material was peripheral blood, sampled on day 0 of AZD1222 vaccination. The chain is built from TRBV6-4 and TRBJ1-2, with 7 bases lining up with TRBD1. CDR3 in amino acids: CASSSDRNYGYTF. CDR3 DNA sequence: TGTGCCAGCAGTTCGGACAGGAACTATGGCTACACCTTC.